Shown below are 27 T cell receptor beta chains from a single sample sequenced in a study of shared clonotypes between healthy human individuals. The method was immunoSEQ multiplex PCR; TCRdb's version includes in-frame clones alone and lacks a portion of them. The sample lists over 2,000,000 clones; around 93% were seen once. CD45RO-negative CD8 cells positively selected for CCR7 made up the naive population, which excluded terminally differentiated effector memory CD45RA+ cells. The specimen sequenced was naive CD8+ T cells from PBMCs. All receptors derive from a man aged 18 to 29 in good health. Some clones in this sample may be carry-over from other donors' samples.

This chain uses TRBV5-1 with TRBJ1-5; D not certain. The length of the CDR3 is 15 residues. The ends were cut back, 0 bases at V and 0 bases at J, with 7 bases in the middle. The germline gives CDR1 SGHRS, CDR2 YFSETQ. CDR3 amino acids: CASSLGLPSNQPQHF. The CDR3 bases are TGCGCCAGCAGCTTGGGACTTCCTAGCAATCAGCCCCAGCATTTT.

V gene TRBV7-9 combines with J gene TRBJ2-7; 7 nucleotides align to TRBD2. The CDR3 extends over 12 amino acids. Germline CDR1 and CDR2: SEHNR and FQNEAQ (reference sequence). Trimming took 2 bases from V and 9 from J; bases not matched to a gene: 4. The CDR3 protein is CASSLSQRGQYF. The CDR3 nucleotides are TGTGCCAGCAGCTTATCACAGCGGGGGCAGTACTTC.

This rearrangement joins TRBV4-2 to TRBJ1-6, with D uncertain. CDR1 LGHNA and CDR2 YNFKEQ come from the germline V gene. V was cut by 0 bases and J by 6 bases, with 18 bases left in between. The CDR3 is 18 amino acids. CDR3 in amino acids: CASSQDLDSSAANSPLHF. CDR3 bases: TGTGCCAGCAGCCAAGATTTAGATAGCAGTGCGGCTAATTCACCCCTCCACTTT.

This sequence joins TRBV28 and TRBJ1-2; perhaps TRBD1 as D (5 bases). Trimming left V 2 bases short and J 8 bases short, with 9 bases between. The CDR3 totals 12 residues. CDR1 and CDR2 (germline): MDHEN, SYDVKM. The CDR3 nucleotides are TGTGCCAGCAGTTTAGGAGGGGCCGGCTACACCTTC. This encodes CASSLGGAGYTF.

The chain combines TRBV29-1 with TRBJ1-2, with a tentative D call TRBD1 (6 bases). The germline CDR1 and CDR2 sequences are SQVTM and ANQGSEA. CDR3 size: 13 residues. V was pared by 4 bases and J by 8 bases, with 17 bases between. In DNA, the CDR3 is TGCAGCGTTGGGTTCAACAGGGATGGAGGCTACACCTTC. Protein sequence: CSVGFNRDGGYTF.

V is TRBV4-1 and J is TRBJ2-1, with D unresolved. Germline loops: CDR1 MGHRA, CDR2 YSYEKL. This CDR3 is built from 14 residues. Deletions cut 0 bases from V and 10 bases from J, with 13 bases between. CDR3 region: CASSQDRVGGEQFF. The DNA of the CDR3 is TGCGCCAGCAGCCAAGATCGAGTGGGTGGGGAGCAGTTCTTC.

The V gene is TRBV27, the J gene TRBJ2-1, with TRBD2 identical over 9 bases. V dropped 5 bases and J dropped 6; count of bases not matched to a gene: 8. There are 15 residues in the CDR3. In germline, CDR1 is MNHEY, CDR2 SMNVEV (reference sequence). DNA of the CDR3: TGTGCCAGCAGTCCTGCGGGAGGGCCCCCCAATGAGCAGTTCTTC. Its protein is CASSPAGGPPNEQFF.

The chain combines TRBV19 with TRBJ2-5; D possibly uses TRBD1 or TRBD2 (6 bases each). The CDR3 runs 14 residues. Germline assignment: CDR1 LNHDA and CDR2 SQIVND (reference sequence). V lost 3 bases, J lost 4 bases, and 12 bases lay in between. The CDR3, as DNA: TGTGCCAGTAGTATCGGGGGCAGAGGAGAGACCCAGTACTTC. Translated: CASSIGGRGETQYF.

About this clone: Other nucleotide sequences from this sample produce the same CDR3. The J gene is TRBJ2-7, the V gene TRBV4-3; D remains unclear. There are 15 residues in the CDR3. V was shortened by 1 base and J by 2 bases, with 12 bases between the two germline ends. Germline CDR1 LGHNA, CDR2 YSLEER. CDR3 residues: CASSQGLVETYEQYF. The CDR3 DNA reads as TGCGCCAGCAGCCAAGGCCTAGTCGAGACCTACGAGCAGTACTTC.

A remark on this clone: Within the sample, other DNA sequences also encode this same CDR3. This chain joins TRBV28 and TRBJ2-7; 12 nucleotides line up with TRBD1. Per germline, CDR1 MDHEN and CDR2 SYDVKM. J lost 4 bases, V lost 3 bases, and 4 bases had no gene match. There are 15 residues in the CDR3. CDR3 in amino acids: CASSFGTGGFYEQYF. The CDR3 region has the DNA TGTGCCAGCAGTTTCGGGACAGGGGGCTTTTACGAGCAGTACTTC.

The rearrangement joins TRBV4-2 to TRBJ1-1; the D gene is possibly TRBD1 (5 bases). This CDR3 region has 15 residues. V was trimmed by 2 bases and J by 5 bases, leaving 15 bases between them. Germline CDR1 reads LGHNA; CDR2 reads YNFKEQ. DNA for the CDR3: TGTGCCAGCAGCCAACTCACACTGGAGGGGACTGAAGCTTTCTTT. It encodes CASSQLTLEGTEAFF.

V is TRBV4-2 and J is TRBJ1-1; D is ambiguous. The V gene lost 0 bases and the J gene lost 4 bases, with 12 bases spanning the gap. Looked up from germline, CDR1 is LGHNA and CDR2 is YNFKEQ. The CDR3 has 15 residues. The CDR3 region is CASSQDPNFSTEAFF. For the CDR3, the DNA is TGTGCCAGCAGCCAAGATCCTAATTTTAGCACTGAAGCTTTCTTT.

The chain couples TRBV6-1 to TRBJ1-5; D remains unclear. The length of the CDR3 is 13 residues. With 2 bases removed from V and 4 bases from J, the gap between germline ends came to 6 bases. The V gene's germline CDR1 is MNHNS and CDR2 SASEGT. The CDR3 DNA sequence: TGTGCCAGCAGTGAATGGCGAAATCAGCCCCAGCATTTT. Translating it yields CASSEWRNQPQHF.

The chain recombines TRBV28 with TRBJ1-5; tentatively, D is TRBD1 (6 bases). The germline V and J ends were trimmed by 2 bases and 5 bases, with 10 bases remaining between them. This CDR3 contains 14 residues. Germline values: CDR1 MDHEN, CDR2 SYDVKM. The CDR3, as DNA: TGTGCCAGCAGTTTACGACAGGTGGATCAGCCCCAGCATTTT. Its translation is CASSLRQVDQPQHF. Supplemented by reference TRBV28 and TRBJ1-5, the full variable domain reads DVKVTQSSRYLVKRTGEKVFLECVQDMDHENMFWYRQDPGLGLRLIYFSYDVKMKEKGDIPEGYSVSREKKERFSLILESASTNQTSMYLCASSLRQVDQPQHFGDGTRLSIL.

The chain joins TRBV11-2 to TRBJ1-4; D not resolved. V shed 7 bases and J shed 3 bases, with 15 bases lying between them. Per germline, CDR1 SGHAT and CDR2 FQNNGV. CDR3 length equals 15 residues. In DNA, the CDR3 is TGTGCCAGCAAGCTTAGTGGCACCCCTAATGAAAAACTGTTTTTT. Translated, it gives CASKLSGTPNEKLFF.

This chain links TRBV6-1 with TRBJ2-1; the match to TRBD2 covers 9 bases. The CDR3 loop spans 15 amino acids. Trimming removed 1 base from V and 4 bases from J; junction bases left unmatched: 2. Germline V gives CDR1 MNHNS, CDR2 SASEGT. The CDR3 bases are TGTGCCAGCAGTGAAGGACTAGCGGTATACAATGAGCAGTTCTTC. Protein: CASSEGLAVYNEQFF.

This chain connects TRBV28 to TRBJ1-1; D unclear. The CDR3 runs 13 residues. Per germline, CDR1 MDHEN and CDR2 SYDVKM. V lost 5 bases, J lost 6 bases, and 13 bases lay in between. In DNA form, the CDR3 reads TGTGCCAGCAGTCCACATGGATTGGCTGAAGCTTTCTTT. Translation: CASSPHGLAEAFF.

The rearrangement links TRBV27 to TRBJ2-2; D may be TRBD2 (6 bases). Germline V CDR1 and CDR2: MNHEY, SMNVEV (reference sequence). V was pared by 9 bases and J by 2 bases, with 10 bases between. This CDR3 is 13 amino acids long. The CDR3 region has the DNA TGTGCCAGTAGACTAGTAAACACCGGGGAGCTGTTTTTT. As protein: CASRLVNTGELFF.

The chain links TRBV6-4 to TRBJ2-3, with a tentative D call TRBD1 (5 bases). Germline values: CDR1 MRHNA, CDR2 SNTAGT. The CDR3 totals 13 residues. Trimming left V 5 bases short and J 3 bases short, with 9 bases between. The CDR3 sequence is CASSRGWTDTQYF. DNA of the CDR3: TGTGCCAGCAGTAGGGGATGGACAGATACGCAGTATTTT.

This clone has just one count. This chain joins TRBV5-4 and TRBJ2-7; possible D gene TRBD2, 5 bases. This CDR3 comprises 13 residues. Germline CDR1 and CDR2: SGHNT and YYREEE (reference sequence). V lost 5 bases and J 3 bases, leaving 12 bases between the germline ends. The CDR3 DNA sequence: TGTGCCAGCAGGAACTTTGAGGGCTACGAGCAGTACTTC. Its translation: CASRNFEGYEQYF.

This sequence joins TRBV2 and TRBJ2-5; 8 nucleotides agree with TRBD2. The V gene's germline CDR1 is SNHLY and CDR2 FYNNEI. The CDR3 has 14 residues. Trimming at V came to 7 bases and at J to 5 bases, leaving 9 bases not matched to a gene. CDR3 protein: CASNSGLGEETQYF. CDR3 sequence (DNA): TGTGCCAGCAACTCGGGACTAGGGGAGGAGACCCAGTACTTC.

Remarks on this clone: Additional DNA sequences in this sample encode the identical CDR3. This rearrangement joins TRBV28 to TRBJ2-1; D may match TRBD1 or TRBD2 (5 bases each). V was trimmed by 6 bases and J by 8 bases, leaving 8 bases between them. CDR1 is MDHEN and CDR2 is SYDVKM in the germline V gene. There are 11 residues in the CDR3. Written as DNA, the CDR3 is TGTGCCAGCAGCCGAGGGGATGAGCAGTTCTTC. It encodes CASSRGDEQFF.

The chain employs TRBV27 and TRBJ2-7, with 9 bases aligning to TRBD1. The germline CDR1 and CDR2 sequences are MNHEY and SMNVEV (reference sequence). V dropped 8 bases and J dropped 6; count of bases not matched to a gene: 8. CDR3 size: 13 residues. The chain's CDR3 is CASGQGFVGEQYF. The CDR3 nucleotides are TGTGCCAGCGGACAGGGGTTTGTGGGCGAGCAGTACTTC.

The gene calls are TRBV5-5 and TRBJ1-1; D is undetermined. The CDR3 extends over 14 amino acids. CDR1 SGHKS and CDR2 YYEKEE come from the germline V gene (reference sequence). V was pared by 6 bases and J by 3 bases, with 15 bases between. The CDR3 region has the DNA TGTGCCAGCACCCCGAGGCCTCGACACACTGAAGCTTTCTTT. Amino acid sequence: CASTPRPRHTEAFF.

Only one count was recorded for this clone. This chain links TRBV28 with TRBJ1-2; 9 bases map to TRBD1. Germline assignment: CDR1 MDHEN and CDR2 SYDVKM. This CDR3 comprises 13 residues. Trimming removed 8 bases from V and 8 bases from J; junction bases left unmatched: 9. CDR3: CASVGQGLEGYTF. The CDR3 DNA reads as TGTGCCAGCGTCGGACAGGGGTTAGAGGGCTACACCTTC.

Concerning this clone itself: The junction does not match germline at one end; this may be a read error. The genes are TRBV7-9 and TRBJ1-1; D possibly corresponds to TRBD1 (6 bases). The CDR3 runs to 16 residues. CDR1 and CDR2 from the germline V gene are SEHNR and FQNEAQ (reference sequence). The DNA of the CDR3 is TGTGCCAGCAGCCTCTACGGGGACAATTTGAATACTGAAGCTTTCTTT. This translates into CASSLYGDNLNTEAFF. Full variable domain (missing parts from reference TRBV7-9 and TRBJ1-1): DTGVSQNPRHKITKRGQNVTFRCDPISEHNRLYWYRQTLGQGPEFLTYFQNEAQLEKSRLLSDRFSAERPKGSFSTLEIQRTEQGDSAMYLCASSLYGDNLNTEAFFGQGTRLTVV.

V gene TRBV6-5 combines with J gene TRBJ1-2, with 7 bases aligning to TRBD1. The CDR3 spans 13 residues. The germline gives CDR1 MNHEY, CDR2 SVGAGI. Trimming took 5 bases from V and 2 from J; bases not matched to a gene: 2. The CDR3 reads CASSATGNYGYTF. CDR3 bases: TGTGCCAGCAGTGCGACAGGGAACTATGGCTACACCTTC.